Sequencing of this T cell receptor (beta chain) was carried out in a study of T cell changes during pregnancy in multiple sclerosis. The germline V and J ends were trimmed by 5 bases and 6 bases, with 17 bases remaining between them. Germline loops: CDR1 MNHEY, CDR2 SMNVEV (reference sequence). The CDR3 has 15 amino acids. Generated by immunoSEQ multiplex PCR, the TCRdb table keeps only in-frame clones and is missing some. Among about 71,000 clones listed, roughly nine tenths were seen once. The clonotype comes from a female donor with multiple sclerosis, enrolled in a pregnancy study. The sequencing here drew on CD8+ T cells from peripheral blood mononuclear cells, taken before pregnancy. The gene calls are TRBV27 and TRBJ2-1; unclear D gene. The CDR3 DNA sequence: TGTGCCAGCAGTGCCCTGCCCGCGGTCCGCAATGAGCAGTTCTTC. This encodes CASSALPAVRNEQFF.